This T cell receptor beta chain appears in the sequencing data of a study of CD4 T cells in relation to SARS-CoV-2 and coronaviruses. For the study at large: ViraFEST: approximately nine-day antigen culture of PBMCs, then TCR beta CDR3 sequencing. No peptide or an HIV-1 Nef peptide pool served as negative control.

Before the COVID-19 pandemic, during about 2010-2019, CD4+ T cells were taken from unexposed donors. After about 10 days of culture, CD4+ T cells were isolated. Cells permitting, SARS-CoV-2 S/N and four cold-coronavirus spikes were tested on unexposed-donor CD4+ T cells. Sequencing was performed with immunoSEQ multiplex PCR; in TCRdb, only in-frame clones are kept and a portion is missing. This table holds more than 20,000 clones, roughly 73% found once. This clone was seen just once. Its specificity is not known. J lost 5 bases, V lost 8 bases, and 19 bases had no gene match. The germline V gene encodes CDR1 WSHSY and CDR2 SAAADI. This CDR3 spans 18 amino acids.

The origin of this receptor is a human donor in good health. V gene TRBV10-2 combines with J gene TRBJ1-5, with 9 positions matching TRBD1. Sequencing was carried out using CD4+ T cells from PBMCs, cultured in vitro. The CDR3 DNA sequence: TGCGCCAGCGGCCCGGGGGACAGGGATATTATCGGGGATCAGCCCCAGCATTTT. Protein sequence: CASGPGDRDIIGDQPQHF.